A single sample gave rise to the 21 T cell receptor beta chains below, sequenced in a study of control samples from healthy donors and cancer patients. The assay was immunoSEQ multiplex PCR, and TCRdb's table has in-frame clones only and misses some. The data contain about 140,000 clones, about 90% of them singletons. What was sequenced was blood. These receptors were taken from a man aged 18 to 30 in good health.

The genes are TRBV5-1 and TRBJ1-2; tentative D call: TRBD1 (5 bases). Deletions cut 3 bases from V and 0 bases from J, with 15 bases between. This CDR3 comprises 16 residues. CDR1 and CDR2 (germline): SGHRS, YFSETQ. The CDR3 here is CASSSQVGGANYGYTF. The DNA for the CDR3 is TGCGCCAGCAGCTCCCAAGTGGGGGGAGCTAACTATGGCTACACCTTC.

The CDR3 protein is CASSRLAGNTGELFF. The CDR3 DNA follows: TGTGCCAGCAGCCGACTAGCGGGGAACACCGGGGAGCTGTTTTTT. This rearrangement joins TRBV27 to TRBJ2-2, with 10 positions matching TRBD2. The CDR3 extends over 15 amino acids. V lost 6 bases to trimming and J lost 1 base; unmatched junction nucleotides: 2. Germline loops: CDR1 MNHEY, CDR2 SMNVEV (reference sequence).

The rearrangement joins TRBV2 to TRBJ2-5; D unresolved. Trimming took off 2 bases at V and 0 bases at J, with 10 bases between the two ends. Germline CDR1 reads SNHLY; CDR2 reads FYNNEI. The CDR3 length is 15 residues. This CDR3 reads CASSETNLYQETQYF. The DNA for the CDR3 is TGTGCCAGCAGTGAAACAAATTTGTACCAAGAGACCCAGTACTTC.

The chain links TRBV5-5 to TRBJ2-7; D not certain. With 0 bases removed from V and 5 bases from J, the gap between germline ends came to 12 bases. Germline CDR1 SGHKS, CDR2 YYEKEE (reference sequence). CDR3 length: 14 residues. CDR3 amino acids: CASSLGDQLDEQYF. In nucleotides, the CDR3 is TGTGCCAGCAGCTTGGGAGACCAACTGGACGAGCAGTACTTC.

V gene TRBV19 combines with J gene TRBJ2-7, with D tentatively TRBD1 (6 bases). V was pared by 3 bases and J by 2 bases, with 14 bases between. CDR1 and CDR2 from the germline V gene are LNHDA and SQIVND (reference sequence). The CDR3 has 15 residues. The CDR3 DNA reads TGTGCCAGTAGTATTCGTGGGGGCTCCACCTACGAGCAGTACTTC. Its translation is CASSIRGGSTYEQYF.

This clone appeared a few times. CDR3 in DNA: TGTGCCTCCCGGGACAGAGGCTACGAGCAGTACTTC. Its protein is CASRDRGYEQYF. The V call is TRBV19, the J call TRBJ2-7; 7 positions agree with TRBD1. Germline V gene lookup returns CDR1 LNHDA and CDR2 SQIVND (reference sequence). The J segment lost 3 bases and the V segment lost 11 bases, leaving 7 bases of the junction unmatched. The CDR3 totals 12 residues.

This clone was detected once. The chain links TRBV13 to TRBJ2-1; 7 nucleotides line up with TRBD2. Germline CDR1 and CDR2: PRHDT and FYEKMQ (reference sequence). Trimming at V came to 5 bases and at J to 7 bases, leaving 5 bases not matched to a gene. CDR3 length: 13 residues. The DNA of the CDR3 is TGTGCCAGCAGCATATCGGGGGGTAATGAGCAGTTCTTC. Translated: CASSISGGNEQFF. Looking up the rest from reference TRBV13 and TRBJ2-1 gives the full variable domain: AAGVIQSPRHLIKEKRETATLKCYPIPRHDTVYWYQQGPGQDPQFLISFYEKMQSDKGSIPDRFSAQQFSDYHSELNMSSLELGDSALYFCASSISGGNEQFFGPGTRLTVL.

The V call is TRBV19, the J call TRBJ1-2; D possibly corresponds to TRBD1 (5 bases). The germline V gene encodes CDR1 LNHDA and CDR2 SQIVND (reference sequence). The CDR3 has 16 amino acids. The germline V and J ends were trimmed by 4 bases and 4 bases, with 19 bases remaining between them. The CDR3 sequence is CASSNPSSGHRYGYTF. In DNA form, the CDR3 reads TGTGCCAGTAGTAACCCGTCGTCAGGACACCGCTATGGCTACACCTTC.

The gene calls are TRBV20-1 and TRBJ1-6; 7 bases are a match to TRBD1. J lost 8 bases, V lost 3 bases, and 10 bases had no gene match. The CDR3 runs to 15 residues. Germline loops: CDR1 DFQATT, CDR2 SNEGSKA (reference sequence). The CDR3 bases are TGCAGTGCTAGTCCGGGAGGGGGCGAATATTCACCCCTCCACTTT. Its protein product is CSASPGGGEYSPLHF.

The chain carries TRBV7-2 and TRBJ2-4; a possible D gene is TRBD2 (5 bases). This CDR3 spans 16 amino acids. The V gene lost 4 bases and the J gene lost 0 bases, with 13 bases spanning the gap. Per the germline V gene, CDR1 is SGHTA and CDR2 is FQGNSA. The CDR3 sequence: CASSSGLLLAKNIQYF. The CDR3 nucleotides read TGTGCCAGCAGCTCCGGACTTTTACTAGCCAAAAACATTCAGTACTTC.

The gene calls are TRBV6-5 and TRBJ2-7; 10 bases fit TRBD2. The CDR3 consists of 13 residues. J gave up 2 bases and V 6 bases, and 1 base lay outside the gene matches. Germline values: CDR1 MNHEY, CDR2 SVGAGI. CDR3 sequence: CASRSGGAYEQYF. Written as DNA, the CDR3 is TGTGCCAGCAGGAGCGGGGGGGCCTACGAGCAGTACTTC.

The chain joins TRBV7-9 to TRBJ2-3, with D unclear. Germline V lookup: CDR1 SEHNR, CDR2 FQNEAQ (reference sequence). V lost 5 bases to trimming and J lost 2 bases, with 14 bases between them. The CDR3 spans 15 residues. CDR3 DNA: TGTGCCAGCAGCCATCCGTTCCGTTCCACAGATACGCAGTATTTT. Its protein is CASSHPFRSTDTQYF.

The chain uses TRBV18 and TRBJ2-3, with D maybe TRBD1 (7 bases). Germline CDR1 KGHSH, CDR2 LQKENI. This CDR3 is 16 amino acids long. Trimming took off 1 base at V and 4 bases at J, with 15 bases between the two ends. CDR3 sequence reads: CASSPLVTGTADTQYF. CDR3 coding DNA: TGTGCCAGCTCACCACTGGTGACAGGGACTGCAGATACGCAGTATTTT.

The V call is TRBV7-2, the J call TRBJ2-3; D possibly matches TRBD1 or TRBD2 (5 bases each). The CDR3 is made up of 13 amino acids. Trimming took off 1 base at V and 7 bases at J, with 9 bases between the two ends. The V gene's germline CDR1 is SGHTA and CDR2 FQGNSA. CDR3 coding DNA: TGTGCCAGCAGCTTAGTGGGGGTTAATACGCAGTATTTT. It codes for CASSLVGVNTQYF.

The chain links TRBV11-2 to TRBJ1-1; possible D gene TRBD1, 6 bases. This CDR3 has 14 residues. Germline CDR1 is SGHAT and CDR2 is FQNNGV. V was pared by 3 bases and J by 7 bases, with 15 bases between. The CDR3 here is CASSFTRGGSEAFF. The DNA for the CDR3 is TGTGCCAGCAGCTTCACAAGGGGGGGTAGTGAAGCTTTCTTT.

The sample holds one count of this clone. The CDR3 loop reads CASSVSGTGHGYTF. The CDR3, as DNA: TGTGCCAGCAGCGTATCGGGGACAGGGCATGGCTACACCTTC. The chain employs TRBV9 and TRBJ1-2; 9 nucleotides align to TRBD1. Unmatched junction bases numbered 4, after V lost 1 base and J lost 6 bases. CDR1 SGDLS and CDR2 YYNGEE come from the germline V gene. The CDR3 is 14 residues long.

This chain links TRBV19 with TRBJ2-7; the match to TRBD2 covers 13 bases. V dropped 5 bases and J dropped 0; count of bases not matched to a gene: 7. CDR3 length: 17 residues. The germline CDR1 and CDR2 sequences are LNHDA and SQIVND (reference sequence). The CDR3 region is CASSRTSGGPSSYEQYF. Written as DNA, the CDR3 is TGTGCCAGTAGTCGGACTAGCGGGGGACCGAGCTCCTACGAGCAGTACTTC.

As to this clone: The same CDR3 can be traced to other DNA sequences in this sample. The CDR3 loop is CASRQGVSGANVLTF. Written as DNA, the CDR3 is TGTGCCAGCAGACAGGGGGTCTCTGGGGCCAACGTCCTGACTTTC. The chain combines TRBV6-5 with TRBJ2-6; 8 nucleotides align to TRBD1. The V segment lost 6 bases and the J segment 0 bases; nucleotides outside the gene matches: 1. Germline lookup yields CDR1 MNHEY and CDR2 SVGAGI. The CDR3 contains 15 residues.

J is TRBJ2-5 and V is TRBV7-3; no reliable D call. The V gene lost 5 bases and the J gene lost 2 bases, with 12 bases spanning the gap. Germline V CDR1 and CDR2: SGHTA, FQGTGA. The CDR3 consists of 14 residues. The CDR3 region is CASSQTNTQETQYF. The CDR3 region has the DNA TGTGCCAGCAGCCAGACAAATACTCAAGAGACCCAGTACTTC.

Written as DNA, the CDR3 is TGTGCCTGGAGTACAGGGATGGACACTGAAGCTTTCTTT. It specifies CAWSTGMDTEAFF. This rearrangement joins TRBV30 to TRBJ1-1; TRBD1 might be the D (6 bases). In germline, CDR1 is GTSNPN, CDR2 SVGIG (reference sequence). This CDR3 region has 13 residues. V was cut by 2 bases and J by 3 bases, with 10 bases left in between.

The rearrangement joins TRBV2 to TRBJ1-1, with 8 positions matching TRBD1. The V gene end was trimmed by 3 bases and the J gene end by 5 bases; junction bases not matched to a gene: 5. There are 14 residues in the CDR3. Germline loops: CDR1 SNHLY, CDR2 FYNNEI. DNA for the CDR3: TGTGCCAGCAGTGAGGGCAGGGGGCGGACTGAAGCTTTCTTT. Its translation: CASSEGRGRTEAFF. Together with reference TRBV2 and TRBJ1-1, the CDR3 gives the full variable domain: EPEVTQTPSHQVTQMGQEVILRCVPISNHLYFYWYRQILGQKVEFLVSFYNNEISEKSEIFDDQFSVERPDGSNFTLKIRSTKLEDSAMYFCASSEGRGRTEAFFGQGTRLTVV.